The rows below give T cell receptor beta chains drawn from one sample of a study of cytomegalovirus exposure and HLA in healthy donors. Libraries were prepared by immunoSEQ multiplex PCR; TCRdb keeps only in-frame clonotypes and omits some of them. This sample yields some 320,000 clones, of which about nine tenths are seen a single time; 1.2% belongs to the top ten. Sequencing input: PBMCs. These receptors were obtained from a woman younger than 45 in good health and CMV-seropositive. CDR3s include the opening cysteine and the closing phenylalanine or tryptophan. A D gene is named only where the DNA matches it firmly. Clone size is shown for a subset of rows, as once, few, many or a class of expanded clone.

j_call: TRBJ2-3
d_call: NA
v_call: TRBV6-6
clone_size: NA
cdr3_aa: CASRGTTDTQYF
cdr3_nt: TGTGCCAGCAGAGGGACAACAGATACGCAGTATTTT

j_call: TRBJ1-6
d_call: TRBD1
v_call: TRBV19
clone_size: NA
cdr3_aa: CASSIYSGQGTSPLHF
cdr3_nt: TGTGCCAGTAGTATTTATTCTGGACAGGGTACATCGCCCCTCCACTTT

j_call: TRBJ2-7
d_call: TRBD2
v_call: TRBV6-5
clone_size: NA
cdr3_aa: CASSSGLAGPMDEQYF
cdr3_nt: TGTGCCAGCAGTTCGGGACTAGCGGGACCAATGGACGAGCAGTACTTC

j_call: TRBJ2-7
d_call: TRBD1
v_call: TRBV6-4
clone_size: NA
cdr3_aa: CASSEPGQGCYEQYF
cdr3_nt: TGTGCCAGCAGTGAACCGGGACAGGGGTGCTACGAGCAGTACTTC

j_call: TRBJ2-7
d_call: TRBD1
v_call: TRBV25-1
clone_size: NA
cdr3_aa: CASSDPGTAFSYEQYF
cdr3_nt: TGTGCCAGCAGCGATCCCGGGACAGCCTTTTCCTACGAGCAGTACTTC

j_call: TRBJ2-7
d_call: TRBD2
v_call: TRBV9
clone_size: NA
cdr3_aa: CASSVGLAGGPKRYEQYF
cdr3_nt: TGTGCCAGCAGCGTAGGGTTAGCGGGCGGACCTAAACGCTACGAGCAGTACTTC

j_call: TRBJ2-7
d_call: NA
v_call: TRBV28
clone_size: NA
cdr3_aa: CASSSSLDYEQYF
cdr3_nt: TGTGCCAGCAGCTCTAGTTTAGACTACGAGCAGTACTTC

j_call: TRBJ2-1
d_call: NA
v_call: TRBV19
clone_size: NA
cdr3_aa: CATRWGVSSYNEQFF
cdr3_nt: TGTGCCACCCGGTGGGGGGTTTCGTCCTACAATGAGCAGTTCTTC

j_call: TRBJ2-1
d_call: NA
v_call: TRBV19
clone_size: NA
cdr3_aa: CASSIMGSAGYNEQFF
cdr3_nt: TGTGCCAGTAGTATAATGGGATCGGCCGGATACAATGAGCAGTTCTTC

j_call: TRBJ1-4
d_call: NA
v_call: TRBV14
clone_size: NA
cdr3_aa: CASSPWVAGFDEKLFF
cdr3_nt: TGTGCCAGCAGTCCGTGGGTGGCGGGGTTCGATGAAAAACTGTTTTTT

j_call: TRBJ2-7
d_call: NA
v_call: TRBV28
clone_size: few
cdr3_aa: CASRLPGEYEQYF
cdr3_nt: TGTGCCAGCAGACTCCCAGGGGAGTACGAGCAGTACTTC

j_call: TRBJ2-2
d_call: NA
v_call: TRBV5-4
clone_size: NA
cdr3_aa: CASQPGTANTGELFF
cdr3_nt: TGTGCCAGCCAGCCCGGGACTGCGAACACCGGGGAGCTGTTTTTT

j_call: TRBJ1-6
d_call: NA
v_call: TRBV27
clone_size: NA
cdr3_aa: CASSIMGAYNSPLHF
cdr3_nt: TGTGCCAGCAGTATCATGGGGGCCTATAATTCACCCCTCCACTTT

j_call: TRBJ2-7
d_call: TRBD1
v_call: TRBV7-9
clone_size: once
cdr3_aa: CASSLPVGTGGYEQYF
cdr3_nt: TGTGCCAGCAGCCTACCGGTGGGGACAGGGGGCTACGAGCAGTACTTC

j_call: TRBJ2-7
d_call: TRBD1
v_call: TRBV5-3
clone_size: NA
cdr3_aa: CARSYGQGNPYEQYF
cdr3_nt: TGTGCCAGAAGCTACGGACAGGGGAATCCCTACGAGCAGTACTTC

j_call: TRBJ2-3
d_call: NA
v_call: TRBV6-5
clone_size: NA
cdr3_aa: CASSATRSTDTQYF
cdr3_nt: TGTGCCAGCAGCGCGACGAGGAGCACAGATACGCAGTATTTT

j_call: TRBJ2-7
d_call: NA
v_call: TRBV4-1
clone_size: NA
cdr3_aa: CASTTNSAYEQYF
cdr3_nt: TGCGCCAGCACCACAAATTCGGCCTACGAGCAGTACTTC

j_call: TRBJ1-2
d_call: NA
v_call: TRBV2
clone_size: NA
cdr3_aa: CASSVLGQTYGYTF
cdr3_nt: TGTGCCAGCAGTGTCCTTGGACAAACATATGGCTACACCTTC

j_call: TRBJ2-7
d_call: TRBD2
v_call: TRBV28
clone_size: NA
cdr3_aa: CASSSGGANYEQYF
cdr3_nt: TGTGCCAGCAGCTCCGGGGGGGCCAATTACGAGCAGTACTTC

j_call: TRBJ1-5
d_call: TRBD1
v_call: TRBV13
clone_size: few
cdr3_aa: CASSVGTALNQPQHF
cdr3_nt: TGTGCCAGCAGCGTGGGGACAGCCCTTAATCAGCCCCAGCATTTT

j_call: TRBJ2-4
d_call: TRBD1
v_call: TRBV2
clone_size: once
cdr3_aa: CASSEGQGWGIAKNIQYF
cdr3_nt: TGTGCCAGCAGTGAAGGACAGGGGTGGGGCATAGCCAAAAACATTCAGTACTTC

j_call: TRBJ2-4
d_call: NA
v_call: TRBV5-4
clone_size: NA
cdr3_aa: CASSRNPQGGENIQYF
cdr3_nt: TGTGCCAGCAGCCGAAATCCACAGGGAGGCGAAAACATTCAGTACTTC

j_call: TRBJ2-5
d_call: TRBD1
v_call: TRBV5-1
clone_size: once
cdr3_aa: CASSLAGKQGAQETQYF
cdr3_nt: TGCGCCAGCAGCTTGGCGGGAAAACAGGGGGCGCAAGAGACCCAGTACTTC

j_call: TRBJ2-7
d_call: TRBD2
v_call: TRBV4-3
clone_size: NA
cdr3_aa: CASSQDYSAGGAYEQYF
cdr3_nt: TGCGCCAGCAGCCAAGATTATTCGGCGGGAGGTGCCTACGAGCAGTACTTC

j_call: TRBJ1-1
d_call: NA
v_call: TRBV28
clone_size: once
cdr3_aa: CASSLSLAEAFF
cdr3_nt: TGTGCCAGCAGTTTATCATTAGCTGAAGCTTTCTTT